These 22 T cell receptor beta chains came from one sample sequenced in a study of blood T cell repertoires in COVID-19 (dated by TCRdb to 2018 to 2021). Libraries came from the immunoSEQ multiplex PCR assay. Held by TCRdb, this immuneACCESS table contains in-frame sequences only and omits some clones. Under half of the omission traces to an unresolved V gene where checked; the cause of the rest is unknown. A total of 150,000 to 200,000 clones appear in this sample, roughly 82% of them only once. The top ten clones comprise approximately 10% of the sample. What was sequenced was PBMCs or T cells enriched from blood (not recorded which). The source of these receptors is a man aged 50-59 years who had recovered from COVID-19.

This clone was seen only once. This rearrangement joins TRBV18 to TRBJ1-2, with 9 bases that match TRBD1. Looked up from germline, CDR1 is KGHSH and CDR2 is LQKENI. CDR3 length: 16 residues. V gave up 3 bases and J gave up 4 bases; unmatched junction bases: 9. CDR3 coding DNA: TGTGCCAGCTCACCGGACAGGGGTCCACACCTCTATGGCTACACCTTC. Translation gives CASSPDRGPHLYGYTF.

The J gene is TRBJ2-5, the V gene TRBV27; 12 nucleotides match TRBD2. CDR3 length: 17 amino acids. J gave up 2 bases and V 7 bases, and 11 bases lay outside the gene matches. Germline V gives CDR1 MNHEY, CDR2 SMNVEV (reference sequence). The CDR3 nucleotides are TGTGCCAGCATCCGAACTAGCGGGAGGAGTGGGCAAGAGACCCAGTACTTC. As protein: CASIRTSGRSGQETQYF.

In its sample, this clone was seen once. The CDR3 protein is CASRGTRDFYEQYF. CDR3 coding DNA: TGTGCCAGCAGGGGAACCCGGGACTTCTACGAGCAGTACTTC. The rearrangement links TRBV6-5 to TRBJ2-7, with D possibly matching TRBD2 (6 bases). CDR1 MNHEY and CDR2 SVGAGI come from the germline V gene. The CDR3 covers 14 residues. V lost 6 bases to trimming and J lost 3 bases, with 15 bases between them.

The chain combines TRBV3-1 (or the pseudogene TRBV3-2) with TRBJ1-5; D uncertain. V shed 4 bases and J shed 2 bases, with 12 bases lying between them. The CDR3 contains 15 residues. Germline values: CDR1 LGHDT, CDR2 YNNKEL (reference sequence). The CDR3 region has the DNA TGTGCCAGCAGCCCAAATGCCCAGGGCAATCAGCCCCAGCATTTT. This codes for CASSPNAQGNQPQHF.

This clone was observed a single time. V and J are TRBV2 and TRBJ1-3; unclear D gene. Trimming took off 8 bases at V and 2 bases at J, with 10 bases between the two ends. The CDR3 is made up of 13 amino acids. CDR1 and CDR2 (germline): SNHLY, FYNNEI. The CDR3 loop reads CASLKAAGNTIYF. In DNA form, the CDR3 reads TGTGCCAGCCTCAAAGCCGCTGGAAACACCATATATTTT.

The chain uses TRBV5-5 and TRBJ2-1; 9 bases are a match to TRBD1. From germline, CDR1 is SGHKS and CDR2 YYEKEE (reference sequence). This CDR3 is built from 13 residues. V lost 4 bases, J lost 9 bases, and 5 bases stayed unmatched. Here the CDR3 DNA reads TGTGCCAGCAGCGCCACAGGGGGCGCTGAGCAGTTCTTC. Residues: CASSATGGAEQFF.

The chain employs TRBV29-1 and TRBJ1-2; maybe TRBD1 (5 bases). The CDR3 has 11 residues. Trimming cost V 3 bases and J 5 bases, with 7 bases left between them. The V gene's germline CDR1 is SQVTM and CDR2 ANQGSEA. The CDR3 region is CSVEPGYGYTF. The CDR3 DNA is TGCAGCGTTGAGCCAGGGTATGGCTACACCTTC.

This chain joins TRBV18 and TRBJ2-4, with a weak D call TRBD2 (6 bases). Deletions cut 3 bases from V and 0 bases from J, with 12 bases between. CDR1 is KGHSH, CDR2 LQKENI, per germline. The CDR3 totals 16 residues. The CDR3 loop reads CASSPNQAGAKNIQYF. CDR3 bases: TGTGCCAGCTCACCCAATCAAGCGGGAGCCAAAAACATTCAGTACTTC.

In this sample, this clone turned up once. The chain recombines TRBV5-1 with TRBJ1-4, with TRBD1 as a possible D gene (6 bases). Germline lookup yields CDR1 SGHRS and CDR2 YFSETQ. This CDR3 contains 14 residues. V dropped 2 bases and J dropped 7 bases, with 12 bases sitting between them. The CDR3 nucleotides read TGCGCCAGCAGCTTTGGACGGGGGGCTGAAAAACTGTTTTTT. As protein: CASSFGRGAEKLFF.

This chain links TRBV5-5 with TRBJ2-7; 9 bases align to TRBD1. Trimming removed 4 bases from V and 0 bases from J; junction bases left unmatched: 8. This CDR3 is 16 amino acids long. The germline V gene has CDR1 SGHKS and CDR2 YYEKEE (reference sequence). CDR3 sequence: CASSRQGGRISYEQYF. For the CDR3, the DNA is TGTGCCAGCAGCCGACAGGGGGGTAGGATCTCCTACGAGCAGTACTTC.

The chain recombines TRBV9 with TRBJ1-1; D remains unclear. The CDR3 is 13 residues long. The V end lost 4 bases, the J end lost 7 bases, and 14 bases lay between the germline ends. Germline CDR1 is SGDLS and CDR2 is YYNGEE. This CDR3 is CASSPALSGEAFF. In DNA, the CDR3 is TGTGCCAGCAGCCCTGCCTTGAGCGGTGAAGCTTTCTTT.

This clone was detected a few times. CDR3 sequence: CASSLVGGRQPQHF. CDR3 coding DNA: TGTGCCAGCAGCTTAGTAGGAGGCCGCCAGCCCCAGCATTTT. V usage is TRBV11-2 and J usage is TRBJ1-5; D unclear. Trimming removed 1 base from V and 7 bases from J, with 11 bases in between. This CDR3 comprises 14 residues. Germline lookup yields CDR1 SGHAT and CDR2 FQNNGV.

The rearrangement joins TRBV2 to TRBJ2-1; TRBD2 matches at 7 bases. The CDR3 has 15 residues. V lost 5 bases and J lost 1; bases outside the gene matches: 5. Germline V lookup: CDR1 SNHLY, CDR2 FYNNEI. As DNA, the CDR3 is TGTGCCAGCAGTCCAACGGGGGGATCCTACAATGAGCAGTTCTTC. This translates into CASSPTGGSYNEQFF.

The rearrangement uses TRBV21-1 and TRBJ1-4; the table names TRBD1, a call not compared with the DNA. TRBV21-1 is a pseudogene segment. This CDR3 contains 16 residues. CDR3 loop: CASSRPQGQEGEKLFF. The CDR3 DNA follows: TGTGCCAGCAGCCGCCCCCAGGGGCAGGAAGGTGAAAAACTGTTTTTT.

The J gene is TRBJ1-5, the V gene TRBV6-5; 9 bases match TRBD1. CDR1 is MNHEY and CDR2 is SVGAGI in the germline V gene. V was pared by 5 bases and J by 3 bases, with 2 bases of the junction left unmatched. This CDR3 region has 14 residues. The CDR3 DNA is TGTGCCAGCAGTAGACAGGGGGTCAATCAGCCCCAGCATTTT. Its protein product is CASSRQGVNQPQHF.

This clone was detected only a few times. The chain links TRBV7-9 to TRBJ1-4; D is perhaps TRBD1 (6 bases). The ends were cut back, 7 bases at V and 0 bases at J, with 9 bases in the middle. The V gene's germline CDR1 is SEHNR and CDR2 FQNEAQ (reference sequence). The CDR3 length is 14 residues. Here the CDR3 DNA reads TGTGCCAGCAATCGACAGGCAACTAATGAAAAACTGTTTTTT. This sequence encodes CASNRQATNEKLFF.

The rearrangement joins TRBV6-2 or TRBV6-3 to TRBJ2-1; TRBD2 is a possible D gene (6 bases). Trimming took 0 bases from V and 0 from J, leaving 15 bases between them. In germline, CDR1 is MNHEY, CDR2 SVGEGT. The CDR3 extends over 18 amino acids. CDR3 sequence reads: CASSYSGGLGSSYNEQFF. CDR3 DNA sequence: TGTGCCAGCAGTTACTCGGGGGGTTTGGGGAGCTCCTACAATGAGCAGTTCTTC.

This chain uses TRBV3-1 (or the pseudogene TRBV3-2) with TRBJ2-5, with TRBD1 matching over 7 bases. Germline V CDR1 and CDR2: LGHDT, YNNKEL (reference sequence). The ends lost 4 bases at V and 5 bases at J; junction bases unmatched: 7. The CDR3 loop spans 14 amino acids. CDR3 nucleotide sequence: TGTGCCAGCAGCCTTGGACAGGTATTGGAGACCCAGTACTTC. Protein product: CASSLGQVLETQYF.

The V call is TRBV28, the J call TRBJ2-7, with D maybe TRBD2 (5 bases). Germline V CDR1 and CDR2: MDHEN, SYDVKM. The CDR3 has 16 amino acids. Trimming cost V 6 bases and J 5 bases, with 23 bases left between them. In DNA, the CDR3 is TGTGCCAGCAGCCGGCCGCGGGCGGCCACAAATGACGAGCAGTACTTC. It encodes CASSRPRAATNDEQYF.

The chain uses TRBV27 and TRBJ1-2; 9 nucleotides line up with TRBD1. The CDR3 extends over 16 amino acids. Germline assignment: CDR1 MNHEY and CDR2 SMNVEV (reference sequence). V gave up 5 bases and J gave up 2 bases; unmatched junction bases: 9. CDR3 in DNA: TGTGCCAGCAGTCCAATCCCCGGACAGGGGAACTATGGCTACACCTTC. Its protein is CASSPIPGQGNYGYTF.

This chain joins TRBV7-9 and TRBJ2-2, with D tentatively TRBD2 (6 bases). In germline, CDR1 is SEHNR, CDR2 FQNEAQ (reference sequence). Trimming pared 8 bases from V and 1 base from J, leaving 8 bases between. This CDR3 is 13 amino acids long. CDR3 in DNA: TGTGCCAGCGCCGGGGGGAACACCGGGGAGCTGTTTTTT. Amino acids: CASAGGNTGELFF.

The chain employs TRBV2 and TRBJ2-7; TRBD2 aligns across 10 bases. CDR3 length: 15 residues. The J segment lost 4 bases and the V segment lost 4 bases, leaving 7 bases of the junction unmatched. In germline, CDR1 is SNHLY, CDR2 FYNNEI. CDR3 sequence reads: CASSGRASGRYEQYF. CDR3 DNA sequence: TGTGCCAGCAGTGGGAGAGCTAGCGGGAGATACGAGCAGTACTTC.